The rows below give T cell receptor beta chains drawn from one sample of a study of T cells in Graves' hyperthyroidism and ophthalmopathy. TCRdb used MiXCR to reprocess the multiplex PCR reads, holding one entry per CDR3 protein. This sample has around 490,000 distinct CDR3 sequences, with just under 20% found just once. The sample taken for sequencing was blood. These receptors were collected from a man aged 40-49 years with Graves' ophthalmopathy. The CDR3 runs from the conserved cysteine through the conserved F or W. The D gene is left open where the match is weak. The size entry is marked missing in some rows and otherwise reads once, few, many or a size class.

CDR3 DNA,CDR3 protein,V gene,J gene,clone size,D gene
TGCAGTGCTAGAGATCCGGGACAGGCTCAAGAGACCCAGTACTTC,CSARDPGQAQETQYF,TRBV20-1,TRBJ2-5,many,TRBD1
TGCGCCAGCAGCTTGGAGGGAAAGAACTATGGCTACACCTTC,CASSLEGKNYGYTF,TRBV5-1,TRBJ1-2,many,NA
TGTGCCAGCAGCTTGAAGGCACCCTACGAGCAGTACTTC,CASSLKAPYEQYF,TRBV7-8,TRBJ2-7,many,NA
TGTGCCAGCAGCTTCAGCGGGAGTACAAATGAGCAGTTCTTC,CASSFSGSTNEQFF,TRBV5-8,TRBJ2-1,NA,TRBD2
TGTGCCAGCAGCTTACGCCATAGGGAGGGGGATGAGCAGTTCTTC,CASSLRHREGDEQFF,TRBV7-2,TRBJ2-1,NA,NA
TGTGCCAGCAGTCTGGAGGGGGGCGGAAGAGGAGCTTTCTTT,CASSLEGGGRGAFF,TRBV27,TRBJ1-1,few,NA
TGTGCCAGCAGTCGAGGCCTCTGGAACACTGAAGCTTTCTTT,CASSRGLWNTEAFF,TRBV6-1,TRBJ1-1,NA,NA
TGTGCCAGCAGGCGGGACTTGAAAACGGATACGCAGTATTTT,CASRRDLKTDTQYF,TRBV28,TRBJ2-3,many,NA
TGCAGTGGTAAGGAGGTCTCCTACGAGCAGTACTTC,CSGKEVSYEQYF,TRBV20-1,TRBJ2-7,few,NA
TGCAGTGCGCAGCGGGTCCAAGAGACCCAGTACTTC,CSAQRVQETQYF,TRBV20-1,TRBJ2-5,many,NA
TGCAGTGCTAGAAGATCGGACAGGGGGCAAGGTGGGAGGCAGCCCCAGCATTTT,CSARRSDRGQGGRQPQHF,TRBV20-1,TRBJ1-5,NA,TRBD1
TGTGCCAGCAGCTTAACCAGACTAGCGGAGTTCGGGGCCGGGGAGCTGTTTTTT,CASSLTRLAEFGAGELFF,TRBV7-8,TRBJ2-2,many,TRBD2
TGCAGCGCCGCTGGTTGGGGAGGGTCCTACAATGAGCAGTTCTTC,CSAAGWGGSYNEQFF,TRBV29-1,TRBJ2-1,NA,TRBD2
TGTGCCAGCTCGCGCCGACAGGATAGCAATCAGCCCCAGCATTTT,CASSRRQDSNQPQHF,TRBV18,TRBJ1-5,many,NA
TGCAGTGCTCCCTCCCGGCAGGGGGCTCTATTCTATGGCTACACCTTC,CSAPSRQGALFYGYTF,TRBV20-1,TRBJ1-2,many,TRBD1
TGTGCCAGCAAGTTAGAGGACGGCCCCTATGGCTACACCTTC,CASKLEDGPYGYTF,TRBV6-9,TRBJ1-2,NA,NA
TGCGCCAGCAGTGACGAAGGATACTCCTATAATTCACCCCTCCACTTT,CASSDEGYSYNSPLHF,TRBV5-1,TRBJ1-6,NA,NA
TGTGCCAGCAGCCTAAATTCCGGGGGAACCTACGAGCAGTACTTC,CASSLNSGGTYEQYF,TRBV7-2,TRBJ2-7,many,NA
TGTGCCCAAGGGACAGCCTACGAGCAGTACTTC,CAQGTAYEQYF,TRBV30,TRBJ2-7,many,TRBD1
TGCAGTGGTCCGGGCCCCGATACGCAGTATTTT,CSGPGPDTQYF,TRBV20-1,TRBJ2-3,many,NA
TGTGCCAGCAGCTCCAGCGGGGTGGGGACAGATACGCAGTATTTT,CASSSSGVGTDTQYF,TRBV5-6,TRBJ2-3,NA,TRBD2
TGTGCCAGCAGCCCCGGGACGATGGGGAGTGAGCAGTTCTTC,CASSPGTMGSEQFF,TRBV7-9,TRBJ2-1,NA,NA
TGCGCCAGCAGCTTACAGGGCAGCCCCTTGAACACTGAAGCTTTCTTT,CASSLQGSPLNTEAFF,TRBV5-1,TRBJ1-1,few,NA
TGTGCCAGCAGCGTAGAGGAAGGGGAGCAGTTCTTC,CASSVEEGEQFF,TRBV9,TRBJ2-1,few,NA
TGTGCCACCAGCGATGAGACTAGCGGGAACTCCTACGAGCAGTACTTC,CATSDETSGNSYEQYF,TRBV15,TRBJ2-7,few,TRBD2
TGTGCCACCAGCAGAGACAGGGGAGACTATGGCTACACCTTC,CATSRDRGDYGYTF,TRBV15,TRBJ1-2,NA,NA
TGTGCCAGCAGTCCTCATCCCGCCGGCACAGATACGCAGTATTTT,CASSPHPAGTDTQYF,TRBV12-3/TRBV12-4,TRBJ2-3,many,NA
TGCAGCGCCCGACCAGCGAACACCGGGGAGCTGTTTTTT,CSARPANTGELFF,TRBV29-1,TRBJ2-2,few,NA
TGTGCCATCATGGACAGGTCGAACACCGGGGAGCTGTTTTTT,CAIMDRSNTGELFF,TRBV10-3,TRBJ2-2,NA,TRBD1
TGTGCCAGCAGCCACCGACAGGGGTGGCAAGAGACCCAGTACTTC,CASSHRQGWQETQYF,TRBV7-2,TRBJ2-5,NA,TRBD1